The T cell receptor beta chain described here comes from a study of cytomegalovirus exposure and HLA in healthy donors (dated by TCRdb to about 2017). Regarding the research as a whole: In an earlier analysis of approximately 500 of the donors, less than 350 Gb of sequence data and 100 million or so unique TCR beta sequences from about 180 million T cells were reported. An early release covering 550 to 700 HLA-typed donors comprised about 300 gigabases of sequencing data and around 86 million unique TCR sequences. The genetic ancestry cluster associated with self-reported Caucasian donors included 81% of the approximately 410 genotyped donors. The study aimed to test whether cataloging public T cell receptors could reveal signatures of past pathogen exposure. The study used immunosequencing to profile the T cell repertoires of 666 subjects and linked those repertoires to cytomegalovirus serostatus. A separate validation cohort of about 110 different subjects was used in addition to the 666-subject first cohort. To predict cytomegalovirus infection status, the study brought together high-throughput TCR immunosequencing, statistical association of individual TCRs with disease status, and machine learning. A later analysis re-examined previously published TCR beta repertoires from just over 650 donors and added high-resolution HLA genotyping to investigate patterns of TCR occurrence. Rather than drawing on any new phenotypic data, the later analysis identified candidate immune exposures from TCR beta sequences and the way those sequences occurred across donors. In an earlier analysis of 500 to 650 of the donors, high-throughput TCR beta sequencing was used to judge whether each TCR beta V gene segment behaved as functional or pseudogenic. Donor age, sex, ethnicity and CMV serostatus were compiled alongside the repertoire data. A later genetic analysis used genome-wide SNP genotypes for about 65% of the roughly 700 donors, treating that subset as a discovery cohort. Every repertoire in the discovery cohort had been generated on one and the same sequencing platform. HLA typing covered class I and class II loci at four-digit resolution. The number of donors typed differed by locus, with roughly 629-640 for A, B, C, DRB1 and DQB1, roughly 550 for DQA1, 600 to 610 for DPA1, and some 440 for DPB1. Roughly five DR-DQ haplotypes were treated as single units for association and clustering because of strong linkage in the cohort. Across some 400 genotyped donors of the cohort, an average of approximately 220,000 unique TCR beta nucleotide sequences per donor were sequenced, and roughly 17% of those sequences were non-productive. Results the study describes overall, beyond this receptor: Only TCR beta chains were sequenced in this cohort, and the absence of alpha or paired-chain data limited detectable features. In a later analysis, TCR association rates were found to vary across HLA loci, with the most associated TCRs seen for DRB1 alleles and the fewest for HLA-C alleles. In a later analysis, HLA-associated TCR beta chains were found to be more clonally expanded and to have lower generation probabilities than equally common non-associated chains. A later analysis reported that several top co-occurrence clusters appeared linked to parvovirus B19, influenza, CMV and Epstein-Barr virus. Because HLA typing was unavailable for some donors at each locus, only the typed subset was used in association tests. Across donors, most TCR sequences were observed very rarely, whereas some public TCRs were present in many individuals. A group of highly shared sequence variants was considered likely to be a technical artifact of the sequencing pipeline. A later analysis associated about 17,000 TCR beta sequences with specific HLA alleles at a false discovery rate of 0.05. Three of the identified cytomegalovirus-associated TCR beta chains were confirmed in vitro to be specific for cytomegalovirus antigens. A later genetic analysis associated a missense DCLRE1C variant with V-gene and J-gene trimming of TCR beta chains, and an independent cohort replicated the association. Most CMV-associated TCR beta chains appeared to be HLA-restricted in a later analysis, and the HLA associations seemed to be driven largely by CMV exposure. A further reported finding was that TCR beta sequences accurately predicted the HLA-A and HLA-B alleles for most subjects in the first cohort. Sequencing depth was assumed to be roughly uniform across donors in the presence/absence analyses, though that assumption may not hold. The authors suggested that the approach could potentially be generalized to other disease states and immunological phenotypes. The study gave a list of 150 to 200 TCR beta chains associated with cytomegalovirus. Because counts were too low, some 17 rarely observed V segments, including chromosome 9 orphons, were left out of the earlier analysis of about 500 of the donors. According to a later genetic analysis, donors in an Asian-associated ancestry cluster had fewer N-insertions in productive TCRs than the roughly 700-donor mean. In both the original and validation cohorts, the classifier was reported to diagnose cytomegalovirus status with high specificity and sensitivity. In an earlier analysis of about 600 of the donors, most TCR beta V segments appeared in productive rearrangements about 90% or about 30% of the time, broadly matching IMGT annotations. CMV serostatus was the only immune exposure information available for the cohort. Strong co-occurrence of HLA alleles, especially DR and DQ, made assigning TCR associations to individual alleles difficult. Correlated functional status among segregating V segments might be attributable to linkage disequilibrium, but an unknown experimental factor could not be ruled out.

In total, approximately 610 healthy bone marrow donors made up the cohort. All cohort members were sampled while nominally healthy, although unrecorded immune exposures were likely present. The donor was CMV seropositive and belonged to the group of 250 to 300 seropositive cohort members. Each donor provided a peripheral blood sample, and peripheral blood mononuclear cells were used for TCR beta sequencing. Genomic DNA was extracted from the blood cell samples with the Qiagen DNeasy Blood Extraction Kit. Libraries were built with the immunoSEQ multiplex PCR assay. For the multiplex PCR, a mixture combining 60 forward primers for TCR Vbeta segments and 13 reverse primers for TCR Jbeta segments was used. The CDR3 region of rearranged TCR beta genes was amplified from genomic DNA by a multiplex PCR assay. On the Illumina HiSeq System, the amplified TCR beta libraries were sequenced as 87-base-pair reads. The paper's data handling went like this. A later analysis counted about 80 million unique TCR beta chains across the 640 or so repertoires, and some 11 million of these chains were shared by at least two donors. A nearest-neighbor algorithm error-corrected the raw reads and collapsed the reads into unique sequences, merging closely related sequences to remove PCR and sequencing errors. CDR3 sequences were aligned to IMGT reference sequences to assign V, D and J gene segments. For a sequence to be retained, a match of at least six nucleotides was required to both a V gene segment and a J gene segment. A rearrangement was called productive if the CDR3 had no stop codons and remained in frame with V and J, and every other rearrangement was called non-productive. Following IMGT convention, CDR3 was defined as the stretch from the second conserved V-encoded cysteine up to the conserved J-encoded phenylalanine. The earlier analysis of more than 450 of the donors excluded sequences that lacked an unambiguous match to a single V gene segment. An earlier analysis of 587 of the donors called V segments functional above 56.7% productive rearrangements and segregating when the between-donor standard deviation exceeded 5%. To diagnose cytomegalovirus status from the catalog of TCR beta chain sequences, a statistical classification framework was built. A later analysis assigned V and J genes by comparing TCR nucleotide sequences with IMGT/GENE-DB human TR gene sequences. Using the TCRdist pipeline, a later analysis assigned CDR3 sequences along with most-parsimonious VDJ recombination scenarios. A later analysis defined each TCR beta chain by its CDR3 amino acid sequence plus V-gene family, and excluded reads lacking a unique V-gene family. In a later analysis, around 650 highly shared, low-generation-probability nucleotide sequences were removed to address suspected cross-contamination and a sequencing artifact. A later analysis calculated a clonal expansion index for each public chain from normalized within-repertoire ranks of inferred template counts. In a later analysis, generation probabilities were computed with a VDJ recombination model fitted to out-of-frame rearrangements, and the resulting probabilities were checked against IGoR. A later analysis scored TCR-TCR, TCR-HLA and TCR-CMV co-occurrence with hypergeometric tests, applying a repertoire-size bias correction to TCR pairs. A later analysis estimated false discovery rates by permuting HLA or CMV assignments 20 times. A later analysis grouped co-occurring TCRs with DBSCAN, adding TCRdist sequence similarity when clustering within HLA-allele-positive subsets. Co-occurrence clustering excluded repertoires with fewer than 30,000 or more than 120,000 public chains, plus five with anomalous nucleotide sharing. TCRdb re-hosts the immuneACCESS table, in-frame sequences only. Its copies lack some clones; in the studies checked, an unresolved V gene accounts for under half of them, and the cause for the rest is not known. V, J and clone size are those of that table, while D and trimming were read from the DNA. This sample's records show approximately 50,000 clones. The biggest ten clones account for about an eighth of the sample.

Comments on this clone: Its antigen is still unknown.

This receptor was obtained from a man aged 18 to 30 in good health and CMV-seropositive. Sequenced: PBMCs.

The sequenced DNA is TGTGCCATCAGTGAGTCTCCTACTATCGAAACCTACGAGCAGTACTTC. Its translation is CAISESPTIETYEQYF. The chain joins TRBV10-3 to TRBJ2-7; a confident D gene designation cannot be given. Trimming takes 0 bases from V and 2 bases from J, and the germline ends sit 14 bases apart. The germline V gene gives CDR1 as ENHRY and CDR2 as SYGVKD. Including the terminal cysteine and phenylalanine, the CDR3 comprises 16 residues. Only the CDR3 DNA is retained, 48 bases long and in frame from the first base.